The 21 T cell receptor beta chains reported below all come from one sample, sequenced in a study of T cells after yellow fever vaccination. MiXCR, applied by TCRdb to the 5' RACE reads, yields one record per CDR3 protein. The sample holds 120,000 or so distinct CDR3 sequences, roughly 7.2% seen once. Here the sequenced sample was CD4+ T cells sorted from PBMCs, taken about 49 days after the first yellow fever vaccination. These receptors were obtained from a man aged 18 to 30 who received the YFV17D yellow fever vaccine.

Many counts were recorded for this clonotype. V gene TRBV7-9 combines with J gene TRBJ2-1, with D maybe TRBD1 (5 bases). Germline values: CDR1 SEHNR, CDR2 FQNEAQ (reference sequence). The V gene lost 5 bases and the J gene lost 2 bases, with 16 bases spanning the gap. There are 16 residues in the CDR3. The chain's CDR3 is CASSPFGREAYNEQFF. In DNA, the CDR3 is TGTGCCAGCAGCCCATTTGGCAGGGAAGCCTACAATGAGCAGTTCTTC.

This clonotype was found many times. As DNA, the CDR3 is TGTGCCAGCTCACCACAAACATTGGGCCAAGGGGCGAGAGGGACTGAAGCTTTCTTT. Its translation: CASSPQTLGQGARGTEAFF. The chain couples TRBV18 to TRBJ1-1, with D perhaps TRBD1 (5 bases). From germline, CDR1 is KGHSH and CDR2 LQKENI. V shed 1 base and J shed 5 bases, with 26 bases lying between them. This CDR3 region has 19 residues.

Concerning this clonotype: A much more abundant neighbour one base away suggests this may be a read error. The chain carries TRBV6-2 or TRBV6-3 and TRBJ2-3; unclear D gene. Germline loops: CDR1 MNHEY, CDR2 SVGEGT. This CDR3 is 13 amino acids long. CDR3 in amino acids: CASSYRTTDMQYF. The CDR3 DNA reads TGTGCCAGCAGTTACAGGACCACAGATATGCAGTATTTT.

This clonotype was counted at least ten times. This chain links TRBV20-1 with TRBJ2-5; D remains unclear. Deletions cut 0 bases from V and 2 bases from J, with 10 bases between. There are 14 residues in the CDR3. Germline CDR1 reads DFQATT; CDR2 reads SNEGSKA (reference sequence). CDR3 coding DNA: TGCAGTGCTAGAGATGGGATAGCTCAAGAGACCCAGTACTTC. Encoded protein: CSARDGIAQETQYF.

At least ten counts were recorded for this clonotype. The chain carries TRBV7-2 and TRBJ2-1; possibly TRBD1 for D (5 bases). With 0 bases removed from V and 8 bases from J, the gap between germline ends came to 20 bases. CDR3 size: 17 residues. Germline CDR1 and CDR2: SGHTA and FQGNSA. The CDR3 is CASSLAPLLQGFDEQFF. CDR3 DNA: TGTGCCAGCAGCTTAGCCCCCCTCCTGCAGGGTTTCGATGAGCAGTTCTTC.

Points on this clonotype: This sequence may be a read error, since a much larger clone differs from it by one base. The chain uses TRBV6-7 and TRBJ2-7; 12 bases agree with TRBD2. TRBV6-7 is an open reading frame whose function is uncertain. The CDR3 sequence is 18 residues long. The CDR3 sequence is CSSSYLGLAGKFSYEQYV. The CDR3 DNA is TGTTCCAGCAGTTACCTAGGACTAGCGGGGAAGTTCTCCTACGAGCAGTACGTC.

The sample holds many counts of this clonotype. This chain connects TRBV12-3 or TRBV12-4 to TRBJ1-2; maybe TRBD1 (5 bases). The CDR3 totals 16 residues. Between the trimmed V and J ends, which lost 1 base and 1 base, there was a span of 13 bases. The CDR3 loop reads CASSLGRAWFNYGYTF. The CDR3 nucleotides are TGTGCCAGCAGTTTAGGCAGGGCTTGGTTTAACTATGGCTACACCTTC.

In this sample, this clonotype turned up many times. This rearrangement joins TRBV28 to TRBJ2-3, with D perhaps matching TRBD2 (7 bases). The CDR3 spans 15 residues. Germline V gives CDR1 MDHEN, CDR2 SYDVKM. The V and J ends lost 3 bases and 5 bases respectively, with 15 bases between them. CDR3 in amino acids: CASSFYGGAIDTQYF. The CDR3, as DNA: TGTGCCAGCAGTTTCTATGGGGGGGCCATAGATACGCAGTATTTT.

There are many counts of this clonotype. The genes are TRBV3-1 and TRBJ2-1; the match to TRBD1 covers 8 bases. The junction had 12 bases not matched to a gene; V was cut back by 2 bases and J by 6 bases. CDR3 size: 17 residues. CDR1 is LGHDT and CDR2 is YNNKEL in the germline V gene (reference sequence). CDR3 residues: CASSQYQGAGRPNEQFF. DNA for the CDR3: TGTGCCAGCAGCCAATATCAGGGGGCAGGGCGCCCCAATGAGCAGTTCTTC.

On this clonotype itself: A much bigger clone sits one base away, suggesting this may be a read error. The chain carries TRBV6-2 or TRBV6-3 and TRBJ2-5, with TRBD2 matching 8 bases. This CDR3 has 16 residues. The V gene's germline CDR1 is MNHEY and CDR2 SVGEGT. Here the CDR3 reads CASSYGRTSFQEAQYF. The CDR3 DNA is TGTGCCAGCAGTTACGGGAGGACTAGCTTCCAAGAGGCCCAGTACTTC.

This clonotype occurred many times. V and J are TRBV7-2 and TRBJ2-1, with TRBD2 matching over 13 bases. Per the germline V gene, CDR1 is SGHTA and CDR2 is FQGNSA. This CDR3 region has 15 residues. V gave up 5 bases and J gave up 6 bases; unmatched junction bases: 4. CDR3 sequence: CASSELAGGINEQFF. Here the CDR3 DNA reads TGTGCCAGCAGCGAACTAGCGGGGGGGATCAATGAGCAGTTCTTC. Filled out from reference TRBV7-2 and TRBJ2-1, the complete variable domain reads GAGVSQSPSNKVTEKGKDVELRCDPISGHTALYWYRQSLGQGLEFLIYFQGNSAPDKSGLPSDRFSAERTGGSVSTLTIQRTQQEDSAVYLCASSELAGGINEQFFGPGTRLTVL.

This chain connects TRBV12-3 or TRBV12-4 to TRBJ1-4; possible D gene TRBD1, 5 bases. The CDR3 is 18 residues long. Trimming shortened V by 11 bases and J by 0 bases, and 25 bases separated the two germline ends. This CDR3 is CACCFSYGTGTTNEKLFF. The CDR3 DNA reads TGTGCCTGCTGTTTCTCTTATGGGACGGGGACAACTAATGAAAAACTGTTTTTT.

This clonotype was observed many times. The chain recombines TRBV29-1 with TRBJ2-7, with TRBD1 identical over 8 bases. Germline CDR1 reads SQVTM; CDR2 reads ANQGSEA. J was trimmed by 4 bases and V by 4 bases; bases with no gene match: 15. The CDR3 length is 16 residues. This CDR3 is CSVVEPGQDLSYEQYF. Written as DNA, the CDR3 is TGCAGCGTTGTGGAACCGGGACAGGATCTCAGTTACGAGCAGTACTTC.

This clonotype was counted many times. The chain has TRBV12-3 or TRBV12-4 and TRBJ1-2; D is possibly TRBD1 (5 bases). The germline V and J ends were trimmed by 2 bases and 6 bases, with 13 bases remaining between them. The CDR3 runs to 14 residues. Here the CDR3 DNA reads TGTGCCAGCAGTTTACCCCAGGCGGGGGATGGCTACACCTTC. Its protein product is CASSLPQAGDGYTF.

In this sample, this clonotype turned up a few times. This rearrangement joins TRBV5-6 to TRBJ2-7; D call uncertain. Trimming cost V 5 bases and J 9 bases, with 27 bases left between them. From germline, CDR1 is SGHDT and CDR2 YYEEEE. The CDR3 consists of 16 residues. In DNA form, the CDR3 reads TGTGCCAGCAGTGAGGATCCGAGGTGGGGTCCTAGGCGGCAGTACGTC. Translation: CASSEDPRWGPRRQYV.

This clonotype was seen repeatedly, ten times or more. This chain uses TRBV7-2 with TRBJ2-5; 8 bases match TRBD1. The CDR3 has 16 residues. Trimming cost V 5 bases and J 7 bases; bases outside gene matches: 15. Germline CDR1 and CDR2: SGHTA and FQGNSA. The chain's CDR3 is CASSRRDRSPPMTQYF. The CDR3 DNA follows: TGTGCCAGCAGCCGCCGGGACAGGAGCCCTCCCATGACCCAGTACTTC.

In this sample, this clonotype turned up many times. The CDR3 sequence is CASSSVSHRNGGDIQYF. The CDR3 nucleotides are TGTGCCAGCAGCTCTGTATCCCACCGTAATGGGGGGGACATTCAGTACTTC. The rearrangement joins TRBV7-6 to TRBJ2-4, with 7 bases that match TRBD2. This CDR3 is 17 amino acids long. The germline V gene encodes CDR1 SGHVS and CDR2 FNYEAQ. The junction had 17 bases not matched to a gene; V was cut back by 4 bases and J by 8 bases.

This clonotype has a count of ten or more. The chain joins TRBV4-2 to TRBJ2-5; 9 bases map to TRBD1. The germline gives CDR1 LGHNA, CDR2 YNFKEQ. The CDR3 spans 16 residues. V shed 0 bases and J 3 bases; nucleotides not matched to a gene: 5. The DNA of the CDR3 is TGTGCCAGCAGCCAAGATGAAGGGACAGGGAAAGAGACCCAGTACTTC. Translating it yields CASSQDEGTGKETQYF.

There are many counts of this clonotype. The J gene is TRBJ1-2, the V gene TRBV2; no clear D. Looked up from germline, CDR1 is SNHLY and CDR2 is FYNNEI. The CDR3 runs 12 residues. V was trimmed by 8 bases and J by 0 bases, leaving 7 bases between them. As DNA, the CDR3 is TGTGCCAGCTCTGAAGCTAACTATGGCTACACCTTC. This translates into CASSEANYGYTF.

The CDR3 region has the DNA TGTGCCAGCAGCTTAAATAGCGGGTCGACGAACACTGAAGCTTTCTTT. As protein: CASSLNSGSTNTEAFF. The chain joins TRBV5-5 to TRBJ1-1; D gene unclear. V was pared by 2 bases and J by 1 base, with 15 bases between. Germline-derived CDR1 and CDR2 are SGHKS and YYEKEE (reference sequence). The CDR3 extends over 16 amino acids.

There are many counts of this clonotype. The chain carries TRBV7-2 and TRBJ2-3; D is ambiguous. This CDR3 spans 13 amino acids. Germline values: CDR1 SGHTA, CDR2 FQGNSA. V shed 5 bases and J shed 1 base, with 7 bases lying between them. The CDR3 DNA sequence: TGTGCCAGCAGCGTCCGGGGCACAGATACGCAGTATTTT. Its protein product is CASSVRGTDTQYF.